This is a list of T cell receptor beta chains from one sample in a study of CD8+CD57+ T cells in acquired aplastic anemia. MiXCR, run by TCRdb on the reads, gives a single entry per CDR3 protein. This table has some 200,000 distinct CDR3 sequences, more than 45% appearing once. Sequencing was performed on sorted CD4+, CD8+, or CD8+CD57+ T cells (not recorded which) from PBMCs. Receptors originate from a human donor with aplastic anemia. CDR3s include the opening cysteine and the closing phenylalanine or tryptophan. Fields, in order: clone size, V gene, J gene, D gene, CDR3 protein, CDR3 DNA. A D gene is named only where the DNA matches it firmly. Only part of the rows carry a size: once, few, many, or a class if the clone is expanded.

size: -
V: TRBV18
J: TRBJ1-1
D: -
CDR3: CASSTHPNTEAFF
DNA: TGTGCCAGCTCAACCCATCCGAACACTGAAGCTTTCTTT

size: few
V: TRBV24-1
J: TRBJ2-3
D: -
CDR3: CATSVRDTQYF
DNA: TGTGCCACCAGTGTAAGAGATACGCAGTATTTT

size: many
V: TRBV24-1
J: TRBJ1-2
D: -
CDR3: CATSDVSGYTF
DNA: TGTGCCACCAGTGATGTTTCTGGCTACACCTTC

size: -
V: TRBV29-1
J: TRBJ2-1
D: -
CDR3: CSARPGGGGEQFF
DNA: TGCAGCGCTCGTCCGGGAGGAGGGGGTGAGCAGTTCTTC

size: -
V: TRBV20-1
J: TRBJ1-6
D: -
CDR3: CSARETRARSDSPLHF
DNA: TGCAGTGCTAGAGAAACCAGGGCAAGGTCGGATTCACCCCTCCACTTT

size: few
V: TRBV29-1
J: TRBJ2-3
D: -
CDR3: CSVEDGKSTDTQYF
DNA: TGCAGCGTTGAAGACGGCAAAAGCACAGATACGCAGTATTTT

size: few
V: TRBV10-3
J: TRBJ2-3
D: -
CDR3: CAISEPTDTQYF
DNA: TGTGCCATCAGTGAGCCCACAGATACGCAGTATTTT

size: many
V: TRBV10-3
J: TRBJ1-2
D: -
CDR3: CAISPISRYGYTF
DNA: TGTGCCATCAGCCCGATCTCGCGGTATGGCTACACCTTC

size: -
V: TRBV29-1
J: TRBJ1-2
D: -
CDR3: CSVEGRGKGYGYTF
DNA: TGCAGCGTTGAAGGACGGGGGAAAGGGTATGGCTACACCTTC

size: -
V: TRBV2
J: TRBJ1-5
D: TRBD1
CDR3: CASRDQGVLNQPQHF
DNA: TGTGCCAGCAGGGATCAGGGGGTTCTTAATCAGCCCCAGCATTTT

size: few
V: TRBV12-3/TRBV12-4
J: TRBJ1-6
D: -
CDR3: CASSLQGFYSPLHF
DNA: TGTGCCAGCAGTTTGCAGGGTTTCTATTCACCCCTCCACTTT

size: -
V: TRBV7-2
J: TRBJ1-5
D: TRBD1
CDR3: CASSVDRVSNQPQHF
DNA: TGTGCCAGCAGCGTGGACAGGGTGAGCAATCAGCCCCAGCATTTT

size: -
V: TRBV2
J: TRBJ2-1
D: -
CDR3: CASSLGGVLNNEQFF
DNA: TGTGCCAGCAGCCTAGGGGGGGTTCTTAACAATGAGCAGTTCTTC

size: -
V: TRBV7-2
J: TRBJ2-2
D: -
CDR3: CASSIRLVPGELFF
DNA: TGTGCCAGCAGCATTCGGCTAGTGCCCGGGGAGCTGTTTTTT

size: many
V: TRBV27
J: TRBJ2-7
D: -
CDR3: CASSDRAYYEQYF
DNA: TGTGCCAGCAGCGACCGGGCCTACTACGAGCAGTACTTC

size: many
V: TRBV7-8
J: TRBJ1-6
D: -
CDR3: CASSLGSVNSPLHF
DNA: TGTGCCAGCAGCTTAGGGTCAGTTAATTCACCCCTCCACTTT

size: -
V: TRBV19
J: TRBJ2-1
D: -
CDR3: CASKLTSSYNEQFF
DNA: TGTGCCAGTAAACTCACTAGCTCCTACAATGAGCAGTTCTTC

size: -
V: TRBV10-3
J: TRBJ2-3
D: TRBD2
CDR3: CAINLAGGTDTQYF
DNA: TGTGCCATCAATTTAGCGGGGGGCACAGATACGCAGTATTTT

size: many
V: TRBV29-1
J: TRBJ1-5
D: -
CDR3: CSVARDSNQPQHF
DNA: TGCAGCGTTGCCCGGGACAGCAATCAGCCCCAGCATTTT

size: -
V: TRBV2
J: TRBJ2-7
D: -
CDR3: CASSGRGINTYEQYF
DNA: TGTGCCAGCAGTGGACGAGGGATAAATACCTACGAGCAGTACTTC

size: once
V: TRBV3-1
J: TRBJ1-2
D: -
CDR3: CASSQAGSYGYTF
DNA: TGTGCCAGCAGCCAGGCGGGGAGCTATGGCTACACCTTC

size: many
V: TRBV5-1
J: TRBJ1-4
D: TRBD1
CDR3: CASSLGDRDNEKLFF
DNA: TGCGCCAGCAGCTTGGGGGACAGGGATAATGAAAAACTGTTTTTT

size: -
V: TRBV5-1
J: TRBJ1-1
D: -
CDR3: CASAGGGYTEAFF
DNA: TGCGCCAGCGCGGGGGGCGGGTACACTGAAGCTTTCTTT

size: -
V: TRBV6-1
J: TRBJ1-2
D: TRBD1
CDR3: CASKTGVNYGYTF
DNA: TGTGCCAGCAAGACAGGGGTTAACTATGGCTACACCTTC

size: few
V: TRBV29-1
J: TRBJ2-7
D: -
CDR3: CSVEDQTRSYEQYF
DNA: TGCAGCGTTGAAGATCAGACCAGATCCTACGAGCAGTACTTC

size: few
V: TRBV25-1
J: TRBJ2-7
D: TRBD2
CDR3: CASPTGTSGSYEQYF
DNA: TGTGCCAGCCCCACCGGGACTAGCGGGAGCTACGAGCAGTACTTC

size: few
V: TRBV20-1
J: TRBJ1-5
D: -
CDR3: CSARMGQHNQPQHF
DNA: TGCAGTGCACGTATGGGACAACACAATCAGCCCCAGCATTTT

size: -
V: TRBV5-4
J: TRBJ2-1
D: TRBD1
CDR3: CASSLGGGAYNEQFF
DNA: TGTGCCAGCAGCTTGGGAGGGGGCGCTTACAATGAGCAGTTCTTC

size: -
V: TRBV18
J: TRBJ2-7
D: -
CDR3: CASSPNSRDEQYF
DNA: TGTGCCAGCTCACCAAATTCCCGGGACGAGCAGTACTTC

size: -
V: TRBV7-3
J: TRBJ1-1
D: -
CDR3: CASSPTASTEAFF
DNA: TGTGCCAGCAGCCCGACGGCGAGCACTGAAGCTTTCTTT

size: few
V: TRBV10-3
J: TRBJ1-2
D: -
CDR3: CARSDTGNYGYTF
DNA: TGTGCCAGGTCGGACACAGGGAACTATGGCTACACCTTC

size: many
V: TRBV20-1
J: TRBJ1-6
D: -
CDR3: CSARAPGSRVGSYNSPLHF
DNA: TGCAGTGCTAGAGCCCCAGGGAGTCGCGTAGGCTCCTATAATTCACCCCTCCACTTT

size: -
V: TRBV24-1
J: TRBJ2-5
D: -
CDR3: CATSDPGRGVGQETQYF
DNA: TGTGCCACCAGTGACCCCGGCCGCGGGGTTGGTCAAGAGACCCAGTACTTC

size: -
V: TRBV27
J: TRBJ1-2
D: TRBD1
CDR3: CASSTRDRGNYGYTF
DNA: TGTGCCAGCAGTACGCGGGACAGGGGGAACTATGGCTACACCTTC

size: once
V: TRBV7-3
J: TRBJ2-5
D: TRBD2
CDR3: CASRPGGQETQYF
DNA: TGTGCCAGCAGGCCGGGGGGGCAAGAGACCCAGTACTTC

size: many
V: TRBV20-1
J: TRBJ2-2
D: TRBD2
CDR3: CSARGGSGRGNTGELFF
DNA: TGCAGTGCTAGAGGTGGTAGCGGGAGGGGGAACACCGGGGAGCTGTTTTTT

size: -
V: TRBV10-3
J: TRBJ1-6
D: -
CDR3: CAISMKLTGDNSPLHF
DNA: TGTGCCATCAGTATGAAGCTGACAGGAGATAATTCACCCCTCCACTTT

size: many
V: TRBV6-5
J: TRBJ2-3
D: TRBD1
CDR3: CASADRGGTDTQYF
DNA: TGTGCCAGCGCGGACAGGGGAGGCACAGATACGCAGTATTTT

size: -
V: TRBV25-1
J: TRBJ2-1
D: TRBD1
CDR3: CASTGTGAGSNEQFF
DNA: TGTGCCAGCACGGGGACAGGGGCTGGGAGCAATGAGCAGTTCTTC

size: -
V: TRBV20-1
J: TRBJ2-5
D: TRBD2
CDR3: CSARDWGGETQYF
DNA: TGCAGTGCTAGAGATTGGGGGGGGGAGACCCAGTACTTC

size: many
V: TRBV24-1
J: TRBJ2-7
D: -
CDR3: CATSDAAYEQYF
DNA: TGTGCCACCAGTGACGCAGCCTACGAGCAGTACTTC

size: few
V: TRBV18
J: TRBJ2-1
D: TRBD1
CDR3: CASSPPRTGRNEQFF
DNA: TGTGCCAGCTCACCACCGAGGACAGGGAGGAATGAGCAGTTCTTC

size: -
V: TRBV5-4
J: TRBJ1-2
D: -
CDR3: CASSLQGTYGYTF
DNA: TGTGCCAGCAGCTTACAGGGTACCTATGGCTACACCTTC

size: many
V: TRBV7-2
J: TRBJ2-7
D: -
CDR3: CASSLVRVKGYEQYF
DNA: TGTGCCAGCAGCTTAGTCAGGGTAAAAGGGTACGAGCAGTACTTC

size: many
V: TRBV20-1
J: TRBJ2-7
D: TRBD2
CDR3: CRPQGLAVQYEQYF
DNA: TGCAGACCACAAGGGCTAGCGGTCCAGTACGAGCAGTACTTC

size: few
V: TRBV30
J: TRBJ2-1
D: -
CDR3: CACLPRGSGRFRLFF
DNA: TGTGCCTGTTTGCCTCGTGGTAGCGGAAGGTTCAGGCTGTTCTTC

size: few
V: TRBV18
J: TRBJ1-6
D: -
CDR3: CASSLSGPINSPLHF
DNA: TGTGCCAGCTCACTATCGGGACCGATTAATTCACCCCTCCACTTT

size: few
V: TRBV27
J: TRBJ2-5
D: -
CDR3: CASSLYRQETQYF
DNA: TGTGCCAGCAGTTTATACCGCCAAGAGACCCAGTACTTC

size: -
V: TRBV6-1
J: TRBJ1-6
D: -
CDR3: CASSESKGRTPLHF
DNA: TGTGCCAGCAGTGAAAGTAAGGGTCGGACACCCCTCCACTTT

size: many
V: TRBV5-1
J: TRBJ2-6
D: -
CDR3: CASSHRVSGANVLTF
DNA: TGCGCCAGCAGCCACAGGGTCTCTGGGGCCAACGTCCTGACTTTC

size: -
V: TRBV19
J: TRBJ1-5
D: -
CDR3: CASGSGTLDNQPQHF
DNA: TGTGCCAGCGGGTCCGGGACGTTGGACAATCAGCCCCAGCATTTT

size: -
V: TRBV9
J: TRBJ2-5
D: -
CDR3: CASSVAPTGGVGRETQYF
DNA: TGTGCCAGCAGCGTAGCCCCCACAGGGGGGGTAGGGCGAGAGACCCAGTACTTC

size: -
V: TRBV24-1
J: TRBJ2-1
D: TRBD1
CDR3: CATSDLDRGVEQFF
DNA: TGTGCCACCAGTGATCTCGACAGGGGCGTTGAGCAGTTCTTC

size: once
V: TRBV6-1
J: TRBJ1-1
D: TRBD1
CDR3: CASSYSTGGEMNTEAFF
DNA: TGTGCCAGCAGTTATAGTACAGGGGGCGAGATGAACACTGAAGCTTTCTTT

size: many
V: TRBV7-3
J: TRBJ2-3
D: -
CDR3: CASSLGPASSTDTQYF
DNA: TGTGCCAGCAGCTTAGGCCCGGCGAGTAGTACAGATACGCAGTATTTT

size: few
V: TRBV15
J: TRBJ2-7
D: TRBD2
CDR3: CATSRETSGRTGEQYF
DNA: TGTGCCACCAGCAGAGAGACTAGCGGGAGAACGGGCGAGCAGTACTTC